The 16 T cell receptor beta chains reported below all come from one sample, sequenced in a study of blood T cell repertoires in COVID-19. Sequenced by immunoSEQ multiplex PCR; TCRdb stores in-frame clones only, minus some. Of over 120,000 clones detected, approximately 83% appear once; the ten largest clones hold 4%. The sequenced material came from peripheral blood. These receptors all come from a woman aged 55 to 70 with acute or convalescent COVID-19.

The chain is built from TRBV3-1 (or the pseudogene TRBV3-2) and TRBJ1-1; D gene ambiguous. Trimming removed 2 bases at V and 4 bases at J, with 17 bases between. Germline assignment: CDR1 LGHDT and CDR2 YNNKEL (reference sequence). This CDR3 spans 16 amino acids. CDR3 DNA sequence: TGTGCCAGCAGCCAATTGGCGGGGAAAGCGGGCACTGAAGCTTTCTTT. Its protein is CASSQLAGKAGTEAFF.

This sequence joins TRBV13 and TRBJ2-7, with 11 nucleotides matching TRBD1. CDR3 length equals 18 residues. V was pared by 4 bases and J by 6 bases, with 17 bases of the junction left unmatched. Germline-derived CDR1 and CDR2 are PRHDT and FYEKMQ (reference sequence). This chain's CDR3 is CASSSFAQDRDRGSEQYF. In DNA, the CDR3 is TGTGCCAGCAGCTCTTTCGCCCAAGACCGGGACAGGGGGTCCGAGCAGTACTTC.

The CDR3 DNA sequence: TGCGCCAGCAGTCACCATAACAGGGGAACTAATGAAAAACTGTTTTTT. Protein: CASSHHNRGTNEKLFF. The chain employs TRBV23-1 and TRBJ1-4; 7 bases fit TRBD1. TRBV23-1 is identified as an open reading frame with a role that is uncertain. CDR3 length: 16 amino acids. Germline trimming cut 3 bases from V and 1 base from J; bases unmatched to any gene: 5.

V usage is TRBV5-1 and J usage is TRBJ2-4; TRBD1 matches at 7 bases. The CDR3 sequence is 14 residues long. J gave up 1 base and V 2 bases, and 0 bases lay outside the gene matches. Looked up from germline, CDR1 is SGHRS and CDR2 is YFSETQ. The CDR3 DNA follows: TGCGCCAGCAGCTTACAGGGGGCCAAAAACATTCAGTACTTC. Translation gives CASSLQGAKNIQYF.

The V gene is TRBV3-1 (or the pseudogene TRBV3-2), the J gene TRBJ1-5, with no clear D. Germline CDR1 reads LGHDT; CDR2 reads YNNKEL (reference sequence). V was clipped by 3 bases and J by 5 bases, with 8 bases between them. This CDR3 is 13 amino acids long. DNA of the CDR3: TGTGCCAGCAGCCAGAGTCGGGATCAGCCCCAGCATTTT. Translated, it gives CASSQSRDQPQHF.

This clone appeared a few times. The chain couples TRBV7-9 to TRBJ1-1; 7 bases map to TRBD1. The germline V gene has CDR1 SEHNR and CDR2 FQNEAQ (reference sequence). V shed 5 bases, J shed 4 bases, and the junction held 4 bases outside the gene matches. This CDR3 is built from 13 residues. CDR3 nucleotide sequence: TGTGCCAGCAGCAGACAGGGCGGCACTGAAGCTTTCTTT. As protein: CASSRQGGTEAFF.

The CDR3 here is CASSEAEKLFF. CDR3 DNA sequence: TGTGCCAGTAGTGAGGCTGAAAAACTGTTTTTT. This rearrangement joins TRBV19 to TRBJ1-4; D ambiguous. Per the germline V gene, CDR1 is LNHDA and CDR2 is SQIVND (reference sequence). The CDR3 loop spans 11 amino acids. V was clipped by 5 bases and J by 7 bases, with 5 bases between them.

The CDR3 spells CSAGGLVQYF. DNA of the CDR3: TGCAGTGCTGGGGGACTAGTCCAGTATTTT. The chain has TRBV20-1 and TRBJ2-3; the match to TRBD2 covers 8 bases. Per the germline V gene, CDR1 is DFQATT and CDR2 is SNEGSKA (reference sequence). Trimming removed 5 bases from V and 12 bases from J; junction bases left unmatched: 4. This CDR3 comprises 10 residues.

The rearrangement joins TRBV15 to TRBJ2-5; 7 nucleotides align to TRBD2. The CDR3 has 14 amino acids. The germline V gene has CDR1 LNHNV and CDR2 YYDKDF (reference sequence). V trimming: 1 base; J trimming: 5 bases; junction bases outside the gene matches: 4. The CDR3 is CATSRGREQETQYF. In DNA, the CDR3 is TGTGCCACCAGCAGAGGGCGGGAGCAGGAGACCCAGTACTTC.

The rearrangement uses TRBV19 and TRBJ2-3; the match to TRBD2 covers 9 bases. V lost 5 bases, J lost 1 base, and 7 bases stayed unmatched. Germline loops: CDR1 LNHDA, CDR2 SQIVND (reference sequence). The CDR3 has 16 amino acids. This CDR3 is CASSSRLAARTDTQYF. The CDR3, as DNA: TGTGCCAGTAGTTCCCGACTAGCGGCACGCACAGATACGCAGTATTTT.

The V and J genes are TRBV7-2 and TRBJ2-1; D perhaps matches TRBD1 (5 bases). The germline gives CDR1 SGHTA, CDR2 FQGNSA. The CDR3 extends over 15 amino acids. Trimming left V 3 bases short and J 0 bases short, with 9 bases between. The CDR3 sequence: CASSFDRGSYNEQFF. The CDR3 nucleotides are TGTGCCAGCAGCTTCGACAGAGGCTCCTACAATGAGCAGTTCTTC.

J is TRBJ1-3 and V is TRBV5-1; D unresolved. The germline V gene has CDR1 SGHRS and CDR2 YFSETQ. The V end lost 0 bases, the J end lost 0 bases, and 7 bases lay between the germline ends. The CDR3 sequence is 15 residues long. In nucleotides, the CDR3 is TGCGCCAGCAGCTTGGGCGGCTTCTCTGGAAACACCATATATTTT. As protein: CASSLGGFSGNTIYF.

The chain recombines TRBV27 with TRBJ2-3; 7 bases align to TRBD2. Germline loops: CDR1 MNHEY, CDR2 SMNVEV (reference sequence). The V segment lost 3 bases and the J segment 4 bases; nucleotides outside the gene matches: 7. The CDR3 covers 15 residues. CDR3 nucleotide sequence: TGTGCCAGCAGTTTTGGACTAGTCCCCGCAGATACGCAGTATTTT. It translates to CASSFGLVPADTQYF.

The J gene is TRBJ1-1, the V gene TRBV30, with D possibly matching TRBD1 (6 bases). Germline V gene data show CDR1 as GTSNPN and CDR2 as SVGIG (reference sequence). Trimming cost V 3 bases and J 3 bases, with 11 bases left between them. This CDR3 comprises 13 residues. CDR3 in DNA: TGTGCCTGGAGCGCAGGGGTGTACACTGAAGCTTTCTTT. Translation: CAWSAGVYTEAFF.

The CDR3 reads CASSQSGFSEQYF. DNA of the CDR3: TGTGCCAGCAGCCAGTCAGGTTTCAGCGAGCAGTACTTC. The V gene is TRBV5-5, the J gene TRBJ2-7; the D is unclear. CDR3 length: 13 amino acids. Germline loops: CDR1 SGHKS, CDR2 YYEKEE (reference sequence). Trimming cost V 4 bases and J 6 bases, with 14 bases left between them.

This clone occurred once. The rearrangement joins TRBV24-1 to TRBJ2-5; D uncertain. This CDR3 has 13 amino acids. CDR1 is KGHDR, CDR2 SFDVKD, per germline. Trimming shortened V by 0 bases and J by 2 bases, and 3 bases separated the two germline ends. The chain's CDR3 is CATSDLLQETQYF. The CDR3 DNA is TGTGCCACCAGTGATTTGCTGCAAGAGACCCAGTACTTC.